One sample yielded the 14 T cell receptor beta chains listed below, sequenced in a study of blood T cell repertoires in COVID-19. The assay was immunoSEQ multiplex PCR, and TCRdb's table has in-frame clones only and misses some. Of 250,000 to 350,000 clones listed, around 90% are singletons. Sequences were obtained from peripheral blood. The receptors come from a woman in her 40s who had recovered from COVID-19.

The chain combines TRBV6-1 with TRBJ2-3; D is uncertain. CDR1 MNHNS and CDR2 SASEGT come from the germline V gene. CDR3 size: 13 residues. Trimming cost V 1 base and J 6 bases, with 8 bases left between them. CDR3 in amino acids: CASSEVRADTQYF. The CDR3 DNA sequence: TGTGCCAGCAGTGAAGTTAGAGCTGATACGCAGTATTTT.

CDR3 nucleotide sequence: TGTGCCAGCGGCGAGACTACCGCCTCTGGGGCCAACGTCCTGACTTTC. Its translation: CASGETTASGANVLTF. This chain uses TRBV27 with TRBJ2-6; a weak D match, TRBD2 (5 bases). The germline V and J ends were trimmed by 8 bases and 0 bases, with 14 bases remaining between them. This CDR3 is 16 amino acids long. CDR1 and CDR2 from the germline V gene are MNHEY and SMNVEV (reference sequence).

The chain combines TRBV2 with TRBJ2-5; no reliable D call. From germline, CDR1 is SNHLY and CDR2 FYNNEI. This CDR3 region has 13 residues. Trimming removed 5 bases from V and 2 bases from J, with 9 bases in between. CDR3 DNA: TGTGCCAGCAGTCGGCTAGAACAAGAGACCCAGTACTTC. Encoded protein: CASSRLEQETQYF.

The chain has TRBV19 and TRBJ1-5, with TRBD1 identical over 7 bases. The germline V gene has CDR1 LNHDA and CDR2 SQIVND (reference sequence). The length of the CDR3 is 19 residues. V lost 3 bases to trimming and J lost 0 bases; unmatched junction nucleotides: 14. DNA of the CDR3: TGTGCCAGTAGTATGGAGACAGGGAGGAAAGGCTATAGCAATCAGCCCCAGCATTTT. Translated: CASSMETGRKGYSNQPQHF.

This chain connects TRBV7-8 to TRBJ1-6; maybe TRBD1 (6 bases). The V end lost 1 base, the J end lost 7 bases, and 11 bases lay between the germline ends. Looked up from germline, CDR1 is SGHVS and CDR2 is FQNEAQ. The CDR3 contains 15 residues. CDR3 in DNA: TGTGCCAGCAGCTTAGACAGGGAAGGAAATTCACCCCTCCACTTT. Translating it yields CASSLDREGNSPLHF.

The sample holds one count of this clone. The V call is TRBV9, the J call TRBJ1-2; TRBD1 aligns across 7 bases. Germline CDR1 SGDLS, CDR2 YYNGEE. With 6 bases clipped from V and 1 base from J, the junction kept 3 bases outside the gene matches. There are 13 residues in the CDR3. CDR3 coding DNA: TGTGCCAGCAATCGACAGGGTAACTATGGCTACACCTTC. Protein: CASNRQGNYGYTF.

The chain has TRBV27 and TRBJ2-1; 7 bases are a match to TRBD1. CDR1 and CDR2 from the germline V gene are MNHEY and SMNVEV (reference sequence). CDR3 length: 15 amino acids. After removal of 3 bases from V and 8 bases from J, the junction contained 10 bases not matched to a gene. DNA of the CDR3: TGTGCCAGCAGTTTTATCCGGACAGGCGGCTATGAGCAGTTCTTC. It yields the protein CASSFIRTGGYEQFF.

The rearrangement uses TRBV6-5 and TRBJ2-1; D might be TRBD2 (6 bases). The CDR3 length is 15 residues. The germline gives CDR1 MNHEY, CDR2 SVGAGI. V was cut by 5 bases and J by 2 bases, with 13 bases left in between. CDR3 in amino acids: CASSPTSRTYNEQFF. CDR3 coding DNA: TGTGCCAGCAGTCCAACTAGCAGAACCTACAATGAGCAGTTCTTC.

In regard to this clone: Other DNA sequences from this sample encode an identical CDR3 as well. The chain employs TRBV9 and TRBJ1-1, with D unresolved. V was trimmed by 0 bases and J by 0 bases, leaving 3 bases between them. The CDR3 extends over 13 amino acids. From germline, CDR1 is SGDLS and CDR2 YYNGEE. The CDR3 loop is CASSVALNTEAFF. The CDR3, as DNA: TGTGCCAGCAGCGTAGCATTGAACACTGAAGCTTTCTTT.

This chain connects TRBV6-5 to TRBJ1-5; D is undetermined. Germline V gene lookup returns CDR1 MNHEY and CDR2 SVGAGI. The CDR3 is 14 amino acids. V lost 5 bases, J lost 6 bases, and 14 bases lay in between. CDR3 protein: CASSLISLGQPQHF. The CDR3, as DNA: TGTGCCAGCAGTCTCATAAGTCTCGGTCAGCCCCAGCATTTT.

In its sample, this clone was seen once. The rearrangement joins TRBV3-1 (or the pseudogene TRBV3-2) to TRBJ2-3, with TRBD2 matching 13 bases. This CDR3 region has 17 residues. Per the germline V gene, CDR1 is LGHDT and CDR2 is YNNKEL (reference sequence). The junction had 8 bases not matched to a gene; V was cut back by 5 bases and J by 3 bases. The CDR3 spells CASSERTSGSRTDTQYF. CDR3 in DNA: TGTGCCAGCAGCGAAAGGACTAGCGGGAGTAGAACAGATACGCAGTATTTT.

The CDR3: CASSLDRRENSYEQYF. DNA of the CDR3: TGTGCCAGCAGCTTAGATCGGCGGGAGAACTCCTACGAGCAGTACTTC. This chain joins TRBV11-3 and TRBJ2-7; 7 bases are a match to TRBD2. This CDR3 has 16 residues. Germline assignment: CDR1 SGHNT and CDR2 YENEEA. V trimming: 0 bases; J trimming: 0 bases; junction bases outside the gene matches: 5.

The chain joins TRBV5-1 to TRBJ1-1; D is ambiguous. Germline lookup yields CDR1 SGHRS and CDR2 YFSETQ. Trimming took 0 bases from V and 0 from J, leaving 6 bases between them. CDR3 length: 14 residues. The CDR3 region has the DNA TGCGCCAGCAGCTTGGAACAAGTGAACACTGAAGCTTTCTTT. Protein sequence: CASSLEQVNTEAFF.

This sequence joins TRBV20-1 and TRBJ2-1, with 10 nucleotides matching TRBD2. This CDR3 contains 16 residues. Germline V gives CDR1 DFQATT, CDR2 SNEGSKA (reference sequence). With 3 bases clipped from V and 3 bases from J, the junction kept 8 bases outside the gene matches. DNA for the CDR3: TGCAGTGCTAGTATGGCTAGCGGGAGAGTCTACAATGAGCAGTTCTTC. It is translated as CSASMASGRVYNEQFF.